This T cell receptor beta chain was sequenced during a study of neurological immune-mediated disorders. This clonotype was detected ten times or more. cDNA was made by 5'RACE with 10-nucleotide random UMIs. Using its own MiXCR run on the 5' RACE reads, TCRdb lists one record per CDR3 protein. Here the sample spans nearly 30,000 distinct CDR3 sequences, about an eighth being singletons. This CDR3 is built from 16 residues. Germline V CDR1 and CDR2: SGHRS, YFSETQ. V dropped 4 bases and J dropped 2; count of bases not matched to a gene: 8. This receptor was identified in a woman in her fifties or sixties in good health. Sample: PBMCs. V usage is TRBV5-1 and J usage is TRBJ2-3, with 9 bases identical to TRBD1. The CDR3 DNA reads TGCGCCAGCAGCCCTAACAGGGGGCTCAACACAGATACGCAGTATTTT. The encoded protein is CASSPNRGLNTDTQYF.